The entry that follows covers one T cell receptor (beta chain) sequence. Study processing details: Using reference gene primer amplification, nucleated cell counts were estimated. The repertoire was sequenced with immunoSEQ multiplex PCR; TCRdb's copy has only in-frame clones and lacks some. That table furnishes V, J and clone size, whereas the DNA furnished D and trimming. The table lists fewer than 90,000 clones, about 80% of them singletons. These data originate in a study of blood T cell repertoires in COVID-19. Study information: Sites across the United States, Italy and Spain contributed samples from acute and convalescent COVID-19.

CDR3 length: 15 amino acids. Trimming at V came to 3 bases and at J to 7 bases, leaving 9 bases not matched to a gene. Germline V gene data show CDR1 as DFQATT and CDR2 as SNEGSKA (reference sequence). J is TRBJ2-1 and V is TRBV20-1, with TRBD2 matching 10 bases. The source is a human donor in a cohort sampled during active COVID-19. Input material: peripheral blood. The CDR3 DNA is TGCAGTGCTAGTGAGCGGGGGGGCAGTATAAATGAGCAGTTCTTC. It encodes CSASERGGSINEQFF.